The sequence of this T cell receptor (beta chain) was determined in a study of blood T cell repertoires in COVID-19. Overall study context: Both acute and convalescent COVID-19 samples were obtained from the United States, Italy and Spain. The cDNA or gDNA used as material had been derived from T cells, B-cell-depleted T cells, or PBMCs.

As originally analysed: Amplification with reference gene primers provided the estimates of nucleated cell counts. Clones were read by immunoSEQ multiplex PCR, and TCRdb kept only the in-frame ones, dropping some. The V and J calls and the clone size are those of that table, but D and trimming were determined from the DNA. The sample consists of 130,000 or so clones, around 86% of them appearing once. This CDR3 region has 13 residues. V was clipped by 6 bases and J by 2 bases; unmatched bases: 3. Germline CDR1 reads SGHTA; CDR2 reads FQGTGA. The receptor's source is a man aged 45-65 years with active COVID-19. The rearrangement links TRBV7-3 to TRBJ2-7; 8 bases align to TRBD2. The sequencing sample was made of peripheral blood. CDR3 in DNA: TGTGCCAGCAGTACTAGCGGTACCTACGAGCAGTACTTC. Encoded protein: CASSTSGTYEQYF.